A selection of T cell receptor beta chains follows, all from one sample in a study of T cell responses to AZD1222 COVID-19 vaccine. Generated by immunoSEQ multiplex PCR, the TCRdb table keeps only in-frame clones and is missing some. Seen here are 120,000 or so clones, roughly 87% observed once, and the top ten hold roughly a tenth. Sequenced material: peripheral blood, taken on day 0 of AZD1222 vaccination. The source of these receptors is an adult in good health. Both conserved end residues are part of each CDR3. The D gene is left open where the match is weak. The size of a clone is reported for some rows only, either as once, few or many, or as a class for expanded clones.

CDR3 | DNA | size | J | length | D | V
CSVEVRTVFGNTIYF | TGCAGCGTTGAGGTTAGGACAGTCTTTGGAAACACCATATATTTT | NA | TRBJ1-3 | 15 | NA | TRBV29-1
CASSYNGDGYTF | TGTGCCAGCAGTTATAATGGGGATGGCTACACCTTC | NA | TRBJ1-2 | 12 | NA | TRBV27
CSVRTGAFHGAF | TGCAGCGTCCGGACAGGGGCCTTTCATGGCGCTTTT | NA | TRBJ1-4 | 12 | TRBD1 | TRBV29-1
CASSRLGAGTLAFF | TGTGCCAGCAGCCGGCTGGGCGCCGGGACTTTGGCTTTCTTT | NA | TRBJ1-1 | 14 | NA | TRBV27
CASSTDRATYEQYF | TGCGCCAGCAGCACGGACAGGGCGACCTACGAGCAGTACTTC | NA | TRBJ2-7 | 14 | TRBD1 | TRBV5-1
CASNNRTRDRAYEQYF | TGTGCCAGCAACAATCGGACCAGGGACAGGGCCTACGAGCAGTACTTC | few | TRBJ2-7 | 16 | NA | TRBV21-1
CASSIDRPRGSSNQPQHF | TGTGCCAGTAGTATAGATAGGCCCAGGGGTAGTAGCAATCAGCCCCAGCATTTT | NA | TRBJ1-5 | 18 | NA | TRBV19
CASSFGGSYEQYF | TGTGCCAGCAGTTTTGGCGGGTCCTACGAGCAGTACTTC | few | TRBJ2-7 | 13 | NA | TRBV28
CASRGDSSNQPQHF | TGTGCCAGCAGGGGGGACAGTAGCAATCAGCCCCAGCATTTT | NA | TRBJ1-5 | 14 | TRBD1 | TRBV2
CSAGASGGLTQYF | TGCAGCGCCGGGGCTAGCGGGGGGTTGACCCAGTACTTC | once | TRBJ2-5 | 13 | TRBD2 | TRBV29-1
CASSLKRGAYNEQFF | TGTGCCAGCAGCCTAAAGAGGGGGGCCTACAATGAGCAGTTCTTC | once | TRBJ2-1 | 15 | NA | TRBV3-1/TRBV3-2
CAWRGDYEQYF | TGTGCCTGGAGGGGGGACTACGAGCAGTACTTC | NA | TRBJ2-7 | 11 | NA | TRBV30
CAISELGTYEQYF | TGTGCCATCAGTGAACTGGGGACCTACGAGCAGTACTTC | NA | TRBJ2-7 | 13 | NA | TRBV10-3
CASSVATGRGVGETQYF | TGTGCCAGCAGCGTAGCTACGGGCAGGGGAGTAGGAGAGACCCAGTACTTC | NA | TRBJ2-5 | 17 | NA | TRBV9
CAWNLGFGNTIYF | TGTGCCTGGAATCTAGGATTTGGAAACACCATATATTTT | once | TRBJ1-3 | 13 | NA | TRBV30
CASSGQGDYGYTF | TGTGCCAGCAGCGGACAGGGGGACTATGGCTACACCTTC | NA | TRBJ1-2 | 13 | TRBD1 | TRBV2
CASSLGLGPEQFF | TGTGCCAGCAGTTTAGGGTTGGGGCCTGAGCAGTTCTTC | NA | TRBJ2-1 | 13 | NA | TRBV27
CASSPTTSGGGNEQFF | TGCGCCAGCAGCCCAACTACTAGCGGGGGAGGGAATGAGCAGTTCTTC | NA | TRBJ2-1 | 16 | TRBD2 | TRBV4-1